A selection of T cell receptor beta chains follows, all from one sample in a study of shared clonotypes between healthy human individuals. Assay used: immunoSEQ multiplex PCR; TCRdb lists only in-frame clones, some missing. The sample gives about 480,000 clones, about 79% of which show up once; under 15% is in the top ten. Material for sequencing was PBMCs. The receptors were sampled from a woman aged 40 to 50 in good health. Some clones in this sample may be carry-over from other donors' samples. The CDR3 runs from the conserved cysteine through the conserved F or W. The D gene is left open where the match is weak. Size is omitted from some rows. Given values are once, few, many or a class for expanded clones.

abundance	v_gene	j_gene	d_gene	CDR3nt	CDR3aa
.	TRBV7-8	TRBJ1-1	.	TGTGCCAGCAGCTTAGATTCCGCCGGGACTGAAGCTTTCTTT	CASSLDSAGTEAFF
.	TRBV6-4	TRBJ2-3	.	TGTGCCAGCAGTGTACTCGGGGGGCGCACAGATACGCAGTATTTT	CASSVLGGRTDTQYF
.	TRBV15	TRBJ2-5	TRBD2	TGTGCCACCAGTCGGAACCTTATTTTTGTGGGAGGGGAAGAGACCCAGTACTTC	CATSRNLIFVGGEETQYF
.	TRBV5-4	TRBJ1-5	.	TGTGCCAGCAGCACTGGTGGAATTCCCAATCAGCCCCAGCATTTT	CASSTGGIPNQPQHF
.	TRBV2	TRBJ2-5	.	TGTGCCAGTATGGGAGTCTCGCAAGAGACCCAGTACTTC	CASMGVSQETQYF
.	TRBV14	TRBJ1-1	.	TGTGCCAGCAGCCAAGCCTGGGCGGGGACTGAAGCTTTCTTT	CASSQAWAGTEAFF
.	TRBV10-3	TRBJ2-2	TRBD1	TGTGCCATCAGTCCGACAGGGGGGAAAAGAACCGGGGAGCTGTTTTTT	CAISPTGGKRTGELFF
.	TRBV4-3	TRBJ1-6	.	TGCGCCAGCAGCCAAGATCTCAGCAGTTACAGCTCCTATAATTCACCCCTCCACTTT	CASSQDLSSYSSYNSPLHF
once	TRBV13	TRBJ2-3	.	TGTGCCAGCAGCCATTACTGGCGCACAGATACGCAGTATTTT	CASSHYWRTDTQYF
.	TRBV2	TRBJ1-4	.	TGTGCCAGCAGTAGGGACCTTTCAGCCTCAAGCAAACTGTTTTTT	CASSRDLSASSKLFF
.	TRBV6-6	TRBJ2-7	.	TGTGCCAGCAGTCCCCCGGGACTTCTTTACGAGCAGTACTTC	CASSPPGLLYEQYF
.	TRBV5-1	TRBJ1-5	.	TGCGCCAGCACCCCCGAAGGGCAGGGGCCAATGCATTTT	CASTPEGQGPMHF
.	TRBV2	TRBJ2-2	TRBD2	TGTGCCAGCAGTCGGTCTAGCGGCTACACCGGGGAGCTGTTTTTT	CASSRSSGYTGELFF
.	TRBV7-2	TRBJ1-1	TRBD1	TGTGCCAGCAGCTTACGGACAGGGGGCGTTGAGGCTTTCTTT	CASSLRTGGVEAFF
.	TRBV7-8	TRBJ2-7	.	TGTGCCAGCAGCTTAGCGGAACTACGAGAGCAGTACTTC	CASSLAELREQYF
.	TRBV27	TRBJ1-5	.	TGTGCCAGCAGTTTATTGCGGTCTGATCAGCCCCAGCATTTT	CASSLLRSDQPQHF
.	TRBV7-4	TRBJ2-2	.	TGTGCCAGCAGCTTGTGCTTGTGGGGACAGACGGGAGGGAGCACCGGGGAGCTGTTTTTT	CASSLCLWGQTGGSTGELFF
.	TRBV27	TRBJ2-7	.	TGTGCCAGCAGTTTACAACATACCTACGAGCAGTACTTC	CASSLQHTYEQYF